The 25 T cell receptor beta chains listed next were all sequenced from one sample in a study of blood T cell repertoires in COVID-19. Measured with immunoSEQ multiplex PCR; TCRdb has only the in-frame clones, and not every one. The table includes 95,000 to 150,000 clones, about 82% detected once. Source material: peripheral blood. These receptors originate from a man aged 60 to 69 with active or convalescent COVID-19.

The V gene is TRBV29-1, the J gene TRBJ2-7, with 7 bases that match TRBD2. The V and J ends lost 7 bases and 4 bases, in that order; junction bases with no gene match: 7. This CDR3 is 12 amino acids long. The germline CDR1 and CDR2 sequences are SQVTM and ANQGSEA. The CDR3 reads CSAGRSGYEQYF. For the CDR3, the DNA is TGCAGCGCCGGGAGGAGTGGATACGAGCAGTACTTC.

The chain combines TRBV4-3 with TRBJ1-1, with D tentatively TRBD1 (6 bases). CDR3 length: 17 amino acids. Between the trimmed V and J ends, which lost 4 bases and 0 bases, there was a span of 18 bases. Germline CDR1 reads LGHNA; CDR2 reads YSLEER. CDR3 DNA sequence: TGCGCCAGCAGCCCCGTAGCGTCCGGGACAATGAACACTGAAGCTTTCTTT. It codes for CASSPVASGTMNTEAFF.

The V call is TRBV2, the J call TRBJ2-4, with unresolved D. The V and J ends lost 3 bases and 8 bases respectively, with 8 bases between them. The CDR3 contains 12 residues. Germline loops: CDR1 SNHLY, CDR2 FYNNEI. For the CDR3, the DNA is TGTGCCAGCAGTGAGGTCTCGGACATTCAGTACTTC. As protein: CASSEVSDIQYF.

CDR3: CASSLDLLAQPQHF. In nucleotides, the CDR3 is TGTGCCAGCAGCTTAGATCTCCTCGCGCAGCCCCAGCATTTT. The chain joins TRBV7-2 to TRBJ1-5; D unresolved. The V gene's germline CDR1 is SGHTA and CDR2 FQGNSA. The CDR3 totals 14 residues. Trimming stripped 1 base from V and 7 bases from J, with 11 bases between.

This clone was counted between two and nine times. The same CDR3 also results from other DNA sequences found in this sample. V usage is TRBV12-3 or TRBV12-4 and J usage is TRBJ2-2; perhaps TRBD2 as D (5 bases). The V end was cut by 0 bases, the J end by 6 bases, with 5 bases between. The CDR3 length is 13 residues. The CDR3 bases are TGTGCCAGCAGTTTAGCGGGAGCCGGGGAGCTGTTTTTT. Its translation: CASSLAGAGELFF.

The CDR3 region is CASRFRNNNEQFF. For the CDR3, the DNA is TGTGCCAGCAGATTTAGAAATAACAATGAGCAGTTCTTC. The chain combines TRBV12-3 or TRBV12-4 with TRBJ2-1; D unclear. Trimming took off 6 bases at V and 5 bases at J, with 11 bases between the two ends. CDR3 length: 13 amino acids.

The chain combines TRBV5-4 with TRBJ2-7; the D gene is possibly TRBD2 (6 bases). The germline V gene has CDR1 SGHNT and CDR2 YYREEE (reference sequence). Trimming cost V 7 bases and J 6 bases, with 17 bases left between them. The CDR3 length is 13 residues. Written as DNA, the CDR3 is TGTGCCAGCGGCAAGGACCAGCGGGCCGAGCAGTACTTC. It is translated as CASGKDQRAEQYF.

Remarks on this clone: The germline gene is not matched at one end of the junction; a read error may be the cause. The V gene is TRBV5-6, the J gene TRBJ2-7, with 8 nucleotides matching TRBD1. This CDR3 has 11 amino acids. Germline CDR1 reads SGHDT; CDR2 reads YYEEEE. CDR3 amino acids: CASSFDRGLDF. For the CDR3, the DNA is TGTGCCAGCAGCTTCGACAGGGGTTTAGACTTC.

This chain joins TRBV9 and TRBJ1-1; D is unresolved. CDR1 is SGDLS and CDR2 is YYNGEE in the germline V gene. CDR3 length equals 15 residues. Between the trimmed V and J ends, which lost 0 bases and 3 bases, there was a span of 12 bases. CDR3 bases: TGTGCCAGCAGCGTAGGTGAAGGGAGGTACACTGAAGCTTTCTTT. It yields the protein CASSVGEGRYTEAFF.

The chain combines TRBV5-1 with TRBJ2-1, with TRBD2 as a possible D gene (5 bases). The CDR3 loop spans 15 amino acids. Germline V CDR1 and CDR2: SGHRS, YFSETQ. Trimming took off 4 bases at V and 1 base at J, with 12 bases between the two ends. CDR3 in amino acids: CASSPTGTSYNEQFF. The CDR3 coding sequence is TGCGCCAGCAGCCCGACGGGAACATCCTACAATGAGCAGTTCTTC. Supplemented by reference TRBV5-1 and TRBJ2-1, the full variable domain reads KAGVTQTPRYLIKTRGQQVTLSCSPISGHRSVSWYQQTPGQGLQFLFEYFSETQRNKGNFPGRFSGRQFSNSRSEMNVSTLELGDSALYLCASSPTGTSYNEQFFGPGTRLTVL.

The chain uses TRBV5-7 and TRBJ2-1; weak D call: TRBD2 (6 bases). TRBV5-7 is classed as an ORF, of uncertain function. This CDR3 has 17 residues. V lost 0 bases and J 0 bases, leaving 13 bases between the germline ends. This chain's CDR3 is CASSLGSSASSYNEQFF. The CDR3, as DNA: TGTGCCAGCAGCTTGGGGTCTAGCGCTAGCTCCTACAATGAGCAGTTCTTC.

The chain is built from TRBV7-3 and TRBJ1-1; no definite D call. From germline, CDR1 is SGHTA and CDR2 FQGTGA. The CDR3 spans 13 residues. Trimming stripped 3 bases from V and 5 bases from J, with 10 bases between. CDR3 nucleotides: TGTGCCAGCAGCTTCGGGATGGGGACTGAAGCTTTCTTT. It codes for CASSFGMGTEAFF.

The chain has TRBV4-2 and TRBJ1-5; a weak D match, TRBD1 (6 bases). Germline V gene data show CDR1 as LGHNA and CDR2 as YNFKEQ. The CDR3 is 14 residues long. Trimming took 0 bases from V and 5 from J, leaving 8 bases between them. CDR3 loop: CASSQDTGYQPQHF. The CDR3 DNA reads TGTGCCAGCAGCCAAGATACAGGGTATCAGCCCCAGCATTTT.

This clone was observed a single time. The chain is built from TRBV5-5 and TRBJ1-1, with 10 bases fitting TRBD1. This CDR3 is built from 16 residues. Looked up from germline, CDR1 is SGHKS and CDR2 is YYEKEE (reference sequence). J gave up 1 base and V 4 bases, and 7 bases lay outside the gene matches. CDR3 protein: CASSQGQGRGNTEAFF. The CDR3 DNA follows: TGTGCCAGCAGCCAGGGACAGGGGAGAGGGAACACTGAAGCTTTCTTT.

The rearrangement joins TRBV19 to TRBJ2-7; a possible D gene is TRBD1 (6 bases). CDR1 is LNHDA, CDR2 SQIVND, per germline (reference sequence). The CDR3 has 15 residues. The V gene lost 0 bases and the J gene lost 1 base, with 10 bases spanning the gap. The CDR3 DNA is TGTGCCAGTAGTATAGAAGGGACACCTTCCTACGAGCAGTACTTC. It translates to CASSIEGTPSYEQYF.

This clone has a handful of counts. V usage is TRBV10-3 and J usage is TRBJ2-2, with TRBD1 matching 7 bases. The V and J ends lost 7 bases and 3 bases, in that order; junction bases with no gene match: 5. This CDR3 has 14 amino acids. Germline loops: CDR1 ENHRY, CDR2 SYGVKD. CDR3 sequence reads: CAITGTADTGELFF. CDR3 DNA sequence: TGTGCCATCACGGGGACAGCGGACACCGGGGAGCTGTTTTTT.

This clone has at least ten counts. As DNA, the CDR3 is TGTGCCAGCACTCTCCTGGGGGGGCAGGGAGCGAACACCATATATTTT. Translation: CASTLLGGQGANTIYF. The chain links TRBV28 to TRBJ1-3; tentatively, D is TRBD1 (6 bases). Germline-derived CDR1 and CDR2 are MDHEN and SYDVKM. The CDR3 totals 16 residues. Trimming removed 7 bases from V and 7 bases from J, with 23 bases in between. The whole variable domain, filled in from reference TRBV28 and TRBJ1-3, reads DVKVTQSSRYLVKRTGEKVFLECVQDMDHENMFWYRQDPGLGLRLIYFSYDVKMKEKGDIPEGYSVSREKKERFSLILESASTNQTSMYLCASTLLGGQGANTIYFGEGSWLTVV.

The genes are TRBV29-1 and TRBJ2-1, with 8 bases matching TRBD2. Per the germline V gene, CDR1 is SQVTM and CDR2 is ANQGSEA. With V trimmed by 3 bases and J by 9 bases, 7 bases remained unmatched. The CDR3 totals 13 residues. CDR3 nucleotide sequence: TGCAGCGTTGATAGGCTAGCGGGTAGTGAGCAGTTCTTC. Translation gives CSVDRLAGSEQFF.

The chain couples TRBV28 to TRBJ2-5; D may be TRBD1 (6 bases). V was clipped by 5 bases and J by 5 bases, with 15 bases between them. The germline gives CDR1 MDHEN, CDR2 SYDVKM. This CDR3 has 14 amino acids. Here the CDR3 DNA reads TGTGCCAGCAGTAGGGGAGCTAGGGGGGAGACCCAGTACTTC. Residues: CASSRGARGETQYF.

The V gene is TRBV28, the J gene TRBJ1-1; 7 positions agree with TRBD1. After removal of 5 bases from V and 2 bases from J, the junction contained 5 bases not matched to a gene. CDR1 and CDR2 (germline): MDHEN, SYDVKM. The CDR3 totals 14 residues. The CDR3 DNA reads as TGTGCCAGCAGTACAAGGGGGCTTAACACTGAAGCTTTCTTT. Translating gives CASSTRGLNTEAFF.

V is TRBV30 and J is TRBJ1-1; TRBD1 aligns across 7 bases. The CDR3 consists of 13 residues. CDR1 and CDR2 from the germline V gene are GTSNPN and SVGIG (reference sequence). Germline trimming cut 3 bases from V and 7 bases from J; bases unmatched to any gene: 8. The CDR3 loop is CAWRGTDTLEAFF. The CDR3 nucleotides are TGTGCCTGGAGGGGGACAGACACTCTTGAAGCTTTCTTT.

This clone has just one count. The chain carries TRBV5-1 and TRBJ1-1; D perhaps matches TRBD1 (5 bases). The CDR3 loop spans 14 amino acids. Germline CDR1 SGHRS, CDR2 YFSETQ. V lost 2 bases to trimming and J lost 1 base, with 9 bases between them. CDR3 amino acids: CASSLQVSNTEAFF. CDR3 in DNA: TGCGCCAGCAGCTTACAGGTTTCGAACACTGAAGCTTTCTTT. Full variable domain (rest looked up from reference TRBV5-1 and TRBJ1-1): KAGVTQTPRYLIKTRGQQVTLSCSPISGHRSVSWYQQTPGQGLQFLFEYFSETQRNKGNFPGRFSGRQFSNSRSEMNVSTLELGDSALYLCASSLQVSNTEAFFGQGTRLTVV.

The DNA for the CDR3 is TGTGCCAGCAGCTCCACATGGACAGGGGAGAATGAGCAGTTCTTC. This codes for CASSSTWTGENEQFF. The chain carries TRBV7-9 and TRBJ2-1; 9 nucleotides line up with TRBD1. There are 15 residues in the CDR3. Germline lookup yields CDR1 SEHNR and CDR2 FQNEAQ (reference sequence). With V trimmed by 4 bases and J by 7 bases, 8 bases remained unmatched.

The chain links TRBV11-3 to TRBJ2-1; possibly TRBD2 for D (7 bases). CDR1 SGHNT and CDR2 YENEEA come from the germline V gene. The CDR3 loop spans 15 amino acids. With 4 bases removed from V and 6 bases from J, the gap between germline ends came to 16 bases. CDR3 protein: CASSSKGGTGNEQFF. The CDR3 DNA reads TGTGCCAGCAGCTCCAAGGGGGGGACGGGCAATGAGCAGTTCTTC. Complete variable domain (other parts from reference TRBV11-3 and TRBJ2-1): EAGVVQSPRYKIIEKKQPVAFWCNPISGHNTLYWYLQNLGQGPELLIRYENEEAVDDSQLPKDRFSAERLKGVDSTLKIQPAELGDSAVYLCASSSKGGTGNEQFFGPGTRLTVL.

The chain couples TRBV3-1 (or the pseudogene TRBV3-2) to TRBJ1-2; the match to TRBD1 covers 8 bases. The junction had 3 bases not matched to a gene; V was cut back by 2 bases and J by 4 bases. This CDR3 contains 14 residues. From germline, CDR1 is LGHDT and CDR2 YNNKEL (reference sequence). This CDR3 is CASSQWDRLYGYTF. As DNA, the CDR3 is TGTGCCAGCAGCCAATGGGACAGGCTCTATGGCTACACCTTC.